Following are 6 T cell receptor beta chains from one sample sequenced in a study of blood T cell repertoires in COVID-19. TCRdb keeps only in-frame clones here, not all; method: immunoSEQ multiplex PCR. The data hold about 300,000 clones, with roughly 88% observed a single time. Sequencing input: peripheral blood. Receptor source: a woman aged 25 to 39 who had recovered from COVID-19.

CDR3: CASSLATSGGWNTGELFF. CDR3 in DNA: TGCGCCAGCAGCTTGGCTACTAGCGGGGGATGGAACACCGGGGAGCTGTTTTTT. This chain joins TRBV5-1 and TRBJ2-2; 11 nucleotides align to TRBD2. The germline V gene encodes CDR1 SGHRS and CDR2 YFSETQ. There are 18 residues in the CDR3. V gave up 0 bases and J gave up 1 base; unmatched junction bases: 5.

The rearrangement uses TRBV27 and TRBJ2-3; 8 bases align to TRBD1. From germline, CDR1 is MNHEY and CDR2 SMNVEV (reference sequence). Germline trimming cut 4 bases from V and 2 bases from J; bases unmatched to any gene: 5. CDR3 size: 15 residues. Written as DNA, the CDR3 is TGTGCCAGCAGTTACGGACAGGGAGACACAGATACGCAGTATTTT. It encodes CASSYGQGDTDTQYF.

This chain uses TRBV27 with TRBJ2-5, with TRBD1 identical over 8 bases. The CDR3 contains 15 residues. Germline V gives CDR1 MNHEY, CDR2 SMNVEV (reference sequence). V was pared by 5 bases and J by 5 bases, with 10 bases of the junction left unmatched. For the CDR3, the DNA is TGTGCCAGCAGTCCGGACAGGGCGGACTCGGAGACCCAGTACTTC. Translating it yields CASSPDRADSETQYF.

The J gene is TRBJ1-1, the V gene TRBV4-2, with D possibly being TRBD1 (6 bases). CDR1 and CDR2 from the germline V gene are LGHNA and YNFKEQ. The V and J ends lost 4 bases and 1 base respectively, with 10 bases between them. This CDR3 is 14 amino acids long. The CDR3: CASSLDRQNTEAFF. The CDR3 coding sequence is TGTGCCAGCAGCCTAGACAGGCAGAACACTGAAGCTTTCTTT.

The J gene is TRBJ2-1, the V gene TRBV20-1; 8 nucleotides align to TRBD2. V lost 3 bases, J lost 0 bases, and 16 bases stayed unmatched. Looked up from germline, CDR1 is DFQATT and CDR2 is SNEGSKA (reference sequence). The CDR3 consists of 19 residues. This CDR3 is CSASLGGGSLPSSYNEQFF. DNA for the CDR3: TGCAGTGCTAGTTTAGGCGGGGGGTCCCTCCCAAGCTCCTACAATGAGCAGTTCTTC.

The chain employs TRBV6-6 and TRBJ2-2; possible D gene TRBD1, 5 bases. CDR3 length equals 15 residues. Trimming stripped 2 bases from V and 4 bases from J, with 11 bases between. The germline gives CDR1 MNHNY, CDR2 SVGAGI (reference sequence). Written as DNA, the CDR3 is TGTGCCAGCAGTTACACAGGAAGGGGCACCGGGGAGCTGTTTTTT. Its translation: CASSYTGRGTGELFF.